These 20 T cell receptor beta chains originate from one sample sequenced in a study of control samples from healthy donors and cancer patients. TCRdb's copy holds only in-frame clones and misses some; the assay was immunoSEQ multiplex PCR. The repertoire has more than 35,000 clones, 90% to 95% of them found once; the top ten carry under 30%. The sequencing sample was made of blood. These receptors originate from a man aged 55 to 70 in good health.

The J gene is TRBJ2-7, the V gene TRBV2, with 9 bases identical to TRBD2. This CDR3 has 16 amino acids. Trimming cost V 10 bases and J 5 bases; bases outside gene matches: 18. Germline values: CDR1 SNHLY, CDR2 FYNNEI. The CDR3 loop is CATTEGGGRADDEQYF. In DNA, the CDR3 is TGTGCCACCACGGAAGGGGGCGGGAGGGCCGACGACGAGCAGTACTTC.

This clone was detected only once. The chain carries TRBV2 and TRBJ2-2; D gene ambiguous. The germline gives CDR1 SNHLY, CDR2 FYNNEI. Trimming removed 6 bases from V and 6 bases from J, with 17 bases in between. This CDR3 region has 15 residues. The CDR3 DNA is TGTGCCAGCAGGCCCCGGACGGGCGTGGCCGGGGAGCTGTTTTTT. Protein: CASRPRTGVAGELFF.

The table lists this clone with a count of one. The rearrangement uses TRBV11-2 and TRBJ2-7; no clear D. The germline V gene encodes CDR1 SGHAT and CDR2 FQNNGV. The ends were cut back, 3 bases at V and 1 base at J, with 7 bases in the middle. The CDR3 extends over 13 amino acids. The CDR3 coding sequence is TGTGCCAGCAGCTTTTTACTTTCCTACGAGCAGTACTTC. This sequence encodes CASSFLLSYEQYF.

V gene TRBV5-1 combines with J gene TRBJ2-7, with 8 nucleotides matching TRBD2. Germline V gene lookup returns CDR1 SGHRS and CDR2 YFSETQ. J gave up 0 bases and V 4 bases, and 12 bases lay outside the gene matches. The CDR3 has 17 amino acids. CDR3 in DNA: TGCGCCAGCAGCGGGGGGTCTAGCGGGCCTAGCTCCTACGAGCAGTACTTC. Translating gives CASSGGSSGPSSYEQYF. The full variable domain, in which reference TRBV5-1 and TRBJ2-7 provide the parts outside the CDR3, is KAGVTQTPRYLIKTRGQQVTLSCSPISGHRSVSWYQQTPGQGLQFLFEYFSETQRNKGNFPGRFSGRQFSNSRSEMNVSTLELGDSALYLCASSGGSSGPSSYEQYFGPGTRLTVT.

Worth noting for this clone: Because the CDR3 is missing its conserved closing phenylalanine or tryptophan, this is likely a read error. V is TRBV4-1 and J is TRBJ1-6, with 8 nucleotides matching TRBD1. Matching the DNA end better, TRBJ1-1 makes the J call doubtful. This CDR3 spans 14 amino acids. Germline-derived CDR1 and CDR2 are MGHRA and YSYEKL. CDR3 loop: CASSQPFYRDRAFL. The CDR3 coding sequence is TGCGCCAGCAGCCAACCCTTCTACCGGGACAGGGCTTTCCTT.

This clone was seen once. The chain combines TRBV4-1 with TRBJ2-7, with D possibly matching TRBD1 (6 bases). CDR3 length equals 16 residues. Between the trimmed V and J ends, which lost 1 base and 9 bases, there was a span of 22 bases. The germline CDR1 and CDR2 sequences are MGHRA and YSYEKL. This chain's CDR3 is CASSQAGQRSVTRQYF. The CDR3 coding sequence is TGCGCCAGCAGCCAAGCTGGACAGCGGAGTGTTACGAGGCAGTACTTC.

The chain employs TRBV30 and TRBJ2-1; D gene ambiguous. Trimming took off 5 bases at V and 0 bases at J, with 11 bases between the two ends. Germline assignment: CDR1 GTSNPN and CDR2 SVGIG (reference sequence). The CDR3 sequence is 14 residues long. The CDR3 loop is CAWGRMSSYNEQFF. The CDR3 DNA follows: TGTGCCTGGGGACGGATGAGCTCCTACAATGAGCAGTTCTTC.

The rearrangement uses TRBV6-5 and TRBJ2-7; 7 positions match TRBD1. The V and J ends lost 5 bases and 3 bases, in that order; junction bases with no gene match: 4. Germline values: CDR1 MNHEY, CDR2 SVGAGI. The CDR3 length is 13 residues. The CDR3 sequence: CASSNRGVYEQYF. The CDR3 bases are TGTGCCAGCAGTAACAGGGGTGTCTACGAGCAGTACTTC.

This clone showed up just once. This chain joins TRBV5-8 and TRBJ1-1; D gene ambiguous. Per the germline V gene, CDR1 is SGHTS and CDR2 is YDEGEE. CDR3 size: 14 residues. With 1 base removed from V and 4 bases from J, the gap between germline ends came to 11 bases. The CDR3 nucleotides are TGTGCCAGCAGCTTGCCGGCGGGGAGCACTGAAGCTTTCTTT. Translation: CASSLPAGSTEAFF. Full variable domain (outside the CDR3, taken from reference TRBV5-8 and TRBJ1-1): EAGVTQSPTHLIKTRGQQATLRCSPISGHTSVYWYQQALGLGLQFLLWYDEGEERNRGNFPPRFSGRQFPNYSSELNVNALELEDSALYLCASSLPAGSTEAFFGQGTRLTVV.

This chain links TRBV2 with TRBJ1-5; weak D call: TRBD1 (6 bases). V gave up 2 bases and J gave up 5 bases, with 10 bases separating them. The CDR3 loop spans 14 amino acids. Germline values: CDR1 SNHLY, CDR2 FYNNEI. The CDR3 coding sequence is TGTGCCAGCAGTGAATTCAGGGGCGATCAGCCCCAGCATTTT. This translates into CASSEFRGDQPQHF.

The J gene is TRBJ1-2, the V gene TRBV27; D ambiguous. In germline, CDR1 is MNHEY, CDR2 SMNVEV (reference sequence). V shed 10 bases and J shed 4 bases, with 16 bases lying between them. The CDR3 is made up of 13 amino acids. The CDR3 bases are TGTGCCACCTCCCCGGACGGCGGCTATGGCTACACCTTC. Its translation is CATSPDGGYGYTF.

This chain uses TRBV6-5 with TRBJ1-6; D unclear. The CDR3 spans 14 residues. Germline V CDR1 and CDR2: MNHEY, SVGAGI. Between the trimmed V and J ends, which lost 1 base and 9 bases, there was a span of 10 bases. This chain's CDR3 is CASSYLSGSSPLHF. The CDR3 DNA is TGTGCCAGCAGTTACTTGTCGGGGAGTTCACCCCTCCACTTT.

V gene TRBV7-9 combines with J gene TRBJ1-4; 8 nucleotides align to TRBD1. The CDR3 extends over 16 amino acids. The V segment lost 3 bases and the J segment 6 bases; nucleotides outside the gene matches: 9. CDR1 is SEHNR and CDR2 is FQNEAQ in the germline V gene (reference sequence). The CDR3 loop is CASSFGQGARDEKLFF. CDR3 nucleotide sequence: TGTGCCAGCAGCTTCGGCCAGGGGGCTCGAGATGAAAAACTGTTTTTT.

V usage is TRBV11-2 and J usage is TRBJ1-6; 9 positions agree with TRBD1. Germline CDR1 and CDR2: SGHAT and FQNNGV. The V gene end was trimmed by 7 bases and the J gene end by 7 bases; junction bases not matched to a gene: 5. CDR3 length: 14 residues. CDR3 loop: CASIQGAKNSPLHF. The CDR3 DNA reads as TGTGCCAGCATACAGGGGGCTAAGAATTCACCCCTCCACTTT.

Written as DNA, the CDR3 is TGCGCCAGCAGCCAAGATCTTACGATAAGCTCCTACAATGAGCAGTTCTTC. Translated, it gives CASSQDLTISSYNEQFF. The V call is TRBV4-1, the J call TRBJ2-1; D not resolved. Trimming stripped 0 bases from V and 0 bases from J, with 12 bases between. Germline CDR1 reads MGHRA; CDR2 reads YSYEKL. This CDR3 contains 17 residues.

V and J are TRBV6-5 and TRBJ2-1; 10 nucleotides agree with TRBD1. CDR3 length: 14 residues. Germline CDR1 MNHEY, CDR2 SVGAGI. After removal of 6 bases from V and 7 bases from J, the junction contained 6 bases not matched to a gene. The DNA of the CDR3 is TGTGCCAGCAGGGAGACAGGGGGCGGGAATGAGCAGTTCTTC. Translating it yields CASRETGGGNEQFF.

The rearrangement uses TRBV7-9 and TRBJ2-2; D ambiguous. CDR3 length equals 14 residues. The V gene's germline CDR1 is SEHNR and CDR2 FQNEAQ (reference sequence). V was trimmed by 2 bases and J by 0 bases, leaving 4 bases between them. CDR3 sequence reads: CASSLRSNTGELFF. The DNA of the CDR3 is TGTGCCAGCAGCTTACGGTCGAACACCGGGGAGCTGTTTTTT.

The V and J genes are TRBV5-1 and TRBJ2-2, with 8 bases lining up with TRBD2. The CDR3 covers 16 residues. Looked up from germline, CDR1 is SGHRS and CDR2 is YFSETQ. With 9 bases clipped from V and 4 bases from J, the junction kept 14 bases outside the gene matches. DNA for the CDR3: TGCGCCACTGCTCATGTAGCGGGACGGCTCACCGGGGAGCTGTTTTTT. Translated, it gives CATAHVAGRLTGELFF.

This clone was found once. V usage is TRBV9 and J usage is TRBJ2-1; 11 bases align to TRBD2. With 0 bases clipped from V and 10 bases from J, the junction kept 9 bases outside the gene matches. The CDR3 spans 16 residues. Germline lookup yields CDR1 SGDLS and CDR2 YYNGEE. CDR3 DNA: TGTGCCAGCAGCGTAGATCGAACTAGCGGGAGTGAAGAGCAGTTCTTC. The encoded protein is CASSVDRTSGSEEQFF.

The chain couples TRBV2 to TRBJ2-2, with 11 bases aligning to TRBD2. The CDR3 contains 17 residues. Trimming cost V 8 bases and J 4 bases; bases outside gene matches: 12. Per the germline V gene, CDR1 is SNHLY and CDR2 is FYNNEI. The CDR3, as DNA: TGTGCCAGCGGAACCCGACTAGCGGGACTAAGCACCGGGGAGCTGTTTTTT. It yields the protein CASGTRLAGLSTGELFF. The whole variable domain, remainder taken from reference TRBV2 and TRBJ2-2, is EPEVTQTPSHQVTQMGQEVILRCVPISNHLYFYWYRQILGQKVEFLVSFYNNEISEKSEIFDDQFSVERPDGSNFTLKIRSTKLEDSAMYFCASGTRLAGLSTGELFFGEGSRLTVL.